Here is one T cell receptor beta chain with its context. RNA was extracted with the RNeasy kit, and a quantity of roughly 0.45 to 1 ug was reverse transcribed using random hexamers. TCRdb reprocessed the immunoSEQ multiplex PCR reads via MiXCR and lists one record per CDR3 protein. Of about 300,000 distinct CDR3 sequences in the sample, 65% to 90% were seen once. The data derive from a study of CD8 T cells in Susac syndrome. This TCR came from a human donor with multiple sclerosis. Input material: CD8+ T cells from PBMCs.

This CDR3 is CASSFDTGANVLTF. CDR3 bases: TGTGCCAGCAGCTTTGACACAGGGGCCAACGTCCTGACTTTC. V usage is TRBV27 and J usage is TRBJ2-6; D is unresolved. CDR1 and CDR2 (germline): MNHEY, SMNVEV (reference sequence). V lost 6 bases and J lost 4, with 10 bases in between. The CDR3 extends over 14 amino acids.